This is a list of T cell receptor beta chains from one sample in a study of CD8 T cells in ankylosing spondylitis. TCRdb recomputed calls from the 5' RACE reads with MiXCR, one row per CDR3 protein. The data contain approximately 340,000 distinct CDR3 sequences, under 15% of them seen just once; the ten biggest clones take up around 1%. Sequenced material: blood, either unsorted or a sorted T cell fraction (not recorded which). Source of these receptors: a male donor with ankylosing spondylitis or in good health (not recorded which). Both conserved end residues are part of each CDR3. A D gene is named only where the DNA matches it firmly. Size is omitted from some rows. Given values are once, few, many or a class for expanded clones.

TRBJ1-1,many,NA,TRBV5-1,CASSLSPQGITEAFF,TGCGCCAGCAGCTTATCCCCCCAGGGGATCACTGAAGCTTTCTTT
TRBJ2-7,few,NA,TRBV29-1,CSVGGAGYSYEQYF,TGCAGCGTTGGGGGCGCGGGGTACTCCTACGAGCAGTACTTC
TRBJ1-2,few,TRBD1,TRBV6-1,CASRGDRDYGYTF,TGTGCCAGCAGAGGGGACAGGGACTATGGCTACACCTTC
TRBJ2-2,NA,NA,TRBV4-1,CASSLLTGLTGELFF,TGCGCCAGCAGCCTTCTGACAGGTTTGACCGGGGAGCTGTTTTTT
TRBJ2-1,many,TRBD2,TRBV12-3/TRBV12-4,CATNAREGLSEQFF,TGTGCTACCAACGCGAGGGAGGGCCTAAGTGAGCAGTTCTTC
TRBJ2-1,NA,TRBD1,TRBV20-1,CSAEALTGFEQFF,TGCAGTGCCGAGGCCCTGACAGGGTTTGAGCAGTTCTTC
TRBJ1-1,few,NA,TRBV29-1,CSVEDPTVYEAFF,TGCAGCGTTGAGGACCCTACAGTTTATGAAGCTTTCTTT
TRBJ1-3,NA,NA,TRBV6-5,CASSYSNSGAGNTIYF,TGTGCCAGCAGTTACTCGAACTCTGGGGCTGGAAACACCATATATTTT
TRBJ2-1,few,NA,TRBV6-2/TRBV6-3,CASRRGGTYNEQFF,TGTGCCAGCAGAAGGGGGGGGACCTACAATGAGCAGTTCTTC
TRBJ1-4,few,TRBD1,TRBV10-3,CASRQGGNEKLFF,TGTGCCTCCCGACAGGGGGGTAATGAAAAACTGTTTTTT
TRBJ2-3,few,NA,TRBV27,CASSLYGLSTDTQYF,TGTGCCAGCAGTTTGTACGGCCTAAGCACAGATACGCAGTATTTT
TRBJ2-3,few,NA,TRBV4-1,CASSQTYGYTQYF,TGCGCCAGCAGCCAAACCTACGGATATACGCAGTATTTT
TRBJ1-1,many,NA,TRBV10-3,CAISESPGGRDTEAFF,TGTGCCATCAGTGAGTCGCCCGGGGGGCGAGACACTGAAGCTTTCTTT
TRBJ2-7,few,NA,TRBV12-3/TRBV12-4,CASRGSALSSYEQYF,TGTGCCAGCAGGGGCTCGGCTTTGAGCTCCTACGAGCAGTACTTC
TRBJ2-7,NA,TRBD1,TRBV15,CATAGDRGSYEQYF,TGTGCCACCGCGGGGGACAGGGGGTCCTACGAGCAGTACTTC
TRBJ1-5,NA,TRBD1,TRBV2,CASSEETGGNQPQHF,TGTGCCAGCAGTGAGGAGACAGGGGGCAATCAGCCCCAGCATTTT